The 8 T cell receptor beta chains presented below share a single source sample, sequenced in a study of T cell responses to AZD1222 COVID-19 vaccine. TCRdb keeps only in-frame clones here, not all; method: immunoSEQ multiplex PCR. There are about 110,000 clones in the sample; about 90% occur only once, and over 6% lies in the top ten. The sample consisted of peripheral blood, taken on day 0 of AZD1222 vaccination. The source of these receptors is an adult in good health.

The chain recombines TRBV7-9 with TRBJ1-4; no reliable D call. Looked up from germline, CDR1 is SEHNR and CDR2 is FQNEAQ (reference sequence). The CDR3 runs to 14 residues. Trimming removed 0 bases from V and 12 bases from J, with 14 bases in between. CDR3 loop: CASSLASGIGELFF. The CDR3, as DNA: TGTGCCAGCAGCTTAGCGAGTGGGATCGGGGAACTGTTTTTT.

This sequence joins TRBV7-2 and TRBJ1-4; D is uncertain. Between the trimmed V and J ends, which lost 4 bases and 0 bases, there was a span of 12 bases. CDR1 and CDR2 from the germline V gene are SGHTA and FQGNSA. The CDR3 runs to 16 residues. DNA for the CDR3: TGTGCCAGCAGCTCTACCGGTTCCGCAACTAATGAAAAACTGTTTTTT. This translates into CASSSTGSATNEKLFF. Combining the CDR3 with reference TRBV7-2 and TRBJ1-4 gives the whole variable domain GAGVSQSPSNKVTEKGKDVELRCDPISGHTALYWYRQSLGQGLEFLIYFQGNSAPDKSGLPSDRFSAERTGGSVSTLTIQRTQQEDSAVYLCASSSTGSATNEKLFFGSGTQLSVL.

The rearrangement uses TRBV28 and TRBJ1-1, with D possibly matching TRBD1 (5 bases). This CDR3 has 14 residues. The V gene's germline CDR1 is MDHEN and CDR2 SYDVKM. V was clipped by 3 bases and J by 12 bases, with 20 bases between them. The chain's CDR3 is CASSFWARAEGTFF. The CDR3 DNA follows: TGTGCCAGCAGTTTTTGGGCCAGGGCGGAGGGTACTTTCTTT.

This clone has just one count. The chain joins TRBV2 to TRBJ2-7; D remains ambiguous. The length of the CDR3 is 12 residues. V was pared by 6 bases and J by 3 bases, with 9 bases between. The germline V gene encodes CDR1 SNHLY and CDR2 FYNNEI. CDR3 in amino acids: CASRHGDYEQYF. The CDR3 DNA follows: TGTGCCAGCAGACACGGCGACTACGAGCAGTACTTC.

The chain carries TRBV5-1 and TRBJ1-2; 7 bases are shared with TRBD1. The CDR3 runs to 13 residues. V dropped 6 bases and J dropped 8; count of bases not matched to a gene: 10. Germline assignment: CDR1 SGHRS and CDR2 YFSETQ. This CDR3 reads CASNHDRERGYTF. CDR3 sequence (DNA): TGCGCCAGCAACCACGACAGGGAGAGGGGCTACACCTTC.

CDR3 loop: CASWTSGFQETQYF. The CDR3 nucleotides read TGTGCCAGCTGGACTAGCGGATTCCAAGAGACCCAGTACTTC. This chain uses TRBV28 with TRBJ2-5, with 10 bases matching TRBD2. The V and J ends lost 8 bases and 1 base, in that order; junction bases with no gene match: 4. Germline-derived CDR1 and CDR2 are MDHEN and SYDVKM. The CDR3 contains 14 residues.

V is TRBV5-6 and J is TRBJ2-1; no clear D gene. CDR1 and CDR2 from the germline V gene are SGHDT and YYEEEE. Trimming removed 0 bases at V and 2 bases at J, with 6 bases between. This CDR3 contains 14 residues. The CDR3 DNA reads TGTGCCAGCAGCTTGGTTCAGCCCTACAATGAGCAGTTCTTC. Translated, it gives CASSLVQPYNEQFF. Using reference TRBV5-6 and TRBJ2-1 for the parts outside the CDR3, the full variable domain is DAGVTQSPTHLIKTRGQQVTLRCSPKSGHDTVSWYQQALGQGPQFIFQYYEEEERQRGNFPDRFSGHQFPNYSSELNVNALLLGDSALYLCASSLVQPYNEQFFGPGTRLTVL.

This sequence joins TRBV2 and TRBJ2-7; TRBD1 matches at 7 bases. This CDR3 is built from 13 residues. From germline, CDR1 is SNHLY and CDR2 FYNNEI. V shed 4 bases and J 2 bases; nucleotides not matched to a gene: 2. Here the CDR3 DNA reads TGTGCCAGCAGTGTGACAGGGACCTACGAGCAGTACTTC. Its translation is CASSVTGTYEQYF.